This T cell receptor beta chain stems from a study of shared T cell receptors in the human thymus (dated by TCRdb to the early 2020s). A note on the overall study: The study examined how self-reactive, shared T-cell receptor alpha chains are generated in the human thymus.

As to this clone: The clone's antigen remains unknown. No much larger clone exists at a distance of one base, and base qualities are not known.

The library relied on the immunoSEQ multiplex PCR assay. The source is immuneACCESS, and TCRdb retained only in-frame sequences with V and J called. Part of the clones is not carried over; for the studies checked, unresolved V genes explain less than half of this, and the remainder is unexplained. For this sample the table gives hundreds of thousands of clones, of which over 75% were detected only once. About 0.01% of the sample is in the top ten clones. From its cysteine to its phenylalanine, the CDR3 spans 15 amino acids. The DNA shown is the 45-base CDR3, in frame from base 1. As encoded in the germline V gene, CDR1 is SGHTA while CDR2 is FQGNSA. V lost 7 bases and J lost 0 bases; the stretch between them is 13 bases long. This sample also appeared in a second study, on human thymus T cells. From that second study: The donors were immunologically healthy infants in Finland who had open corrective cardiac surgery for congenital heart defects. Thymus tissue was obtained as surgical resects removed during corrective cardiac surgery. Biased V and J gene segment usage appeared to be present in both thymic and peripheral blood repertoires. The related research found that thymic TCR repertoires overlapped highly between unrelated individuals. The study used roughly 8 infant thymus samples plus four related peripheral blood samples to characterize TCR alpha and beta repertoires. The infant donors were about 7 to 250 days old, and the cohort included roughly six males and a couple of females. Thymocytes were released mechanically from tissue and stored at -70 °C as pellets of roughly 9.5-32 million cells. Genomic DNA was extracted from frozen cell pellets with a QIAsymphony instrument. The immunoSEQ multiplex PCR assay was used to amplify the TCRB and TCRAD loci from a standardized amount of quality-controlled genomic DNA. The V(D)J region was spanned by amplicons of a length sufficient to cover the CDR3 and to identify V and J genes. The amplicons were sequenced on an Illumina platform via the commercial immunoSEQ service. Primer bias and sequencing errors were corrected as previously described, and TCRAD and TCRB definitions were based on the IMGT database. immunoSEQ Analyzer 3.0 and VDJTools were used for repertoire analysis, which covered basic statistics, V/J segment usage, diversity estimates, rarefaction and pairwise overlap. Diversity was estimated using the Chao1, ChaoE, Efron-Thisted, Shannon and inverse Simpson indices, and was also estimated on datasets down-sampled to the size of the smallest sample. Repertoire overlap was determined by strict matching of CDR3 nucleotide sequence, V gene and J gene, and Jaccard-based multidimensional scaling clustering was applied. On average, roughly 890,000 unique TCRB clonotypes were obtained from thymus samples, compared with 75,000 to 90,000 from blood samples.

The chain employs TRBV7-2 and TRBJ1-3, with TRBD1 tentatively as D gene (5 bases match). This clonotype originated in a boy less than two years old with a congenital heart defect. Donor details come from another sample of the same person, matched by shared clones. Specimen: thymocytes. The encoded CDR3 is CASKRDLSSGNTIYF. The nucleotide sequence reads TGTGCCAGCAAAAGGGACTTAAGCTCTGGAAACACCATATATTTT.